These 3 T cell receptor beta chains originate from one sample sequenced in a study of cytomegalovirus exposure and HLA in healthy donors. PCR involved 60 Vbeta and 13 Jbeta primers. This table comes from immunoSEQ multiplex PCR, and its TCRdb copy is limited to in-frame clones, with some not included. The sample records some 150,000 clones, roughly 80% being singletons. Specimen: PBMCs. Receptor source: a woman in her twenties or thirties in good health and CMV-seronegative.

CDR3 coding DNA: TGTGCCAGCAGCTATCGACTAGCGGGGGGCAATGAGCAGTTCTTC. Its protein is CASSYRLAGGNEQFF. The chain carries TRBV7-6 and TRBJ2-1; 13 positions match TRBD2. J gave up 6 bases and V 4 bases, and 3 bases lay outside the gene matches. CDR3 length: 15 residues. Germline values: CDR1 SGHVS, CDR2 FNYEAQ.

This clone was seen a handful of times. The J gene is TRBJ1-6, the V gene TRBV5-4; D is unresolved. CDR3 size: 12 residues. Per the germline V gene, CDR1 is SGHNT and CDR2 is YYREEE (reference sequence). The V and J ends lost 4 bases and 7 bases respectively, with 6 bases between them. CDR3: CASSRQNSPLHF. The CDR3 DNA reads TGTGCCAGCAGCCGACAAAATTCACCCCTCCACTTT. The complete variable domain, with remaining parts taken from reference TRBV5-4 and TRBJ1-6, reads ETGVTQSPTHLIKTRGQQVTLRCSSQSGHNTVSWYQQALGQGPQFIFQYYREEENGRGNFPPRFSGLQFPNYSSELNVNALELDDSALYLCASSRQNSPLHFGNGTRLTVT.

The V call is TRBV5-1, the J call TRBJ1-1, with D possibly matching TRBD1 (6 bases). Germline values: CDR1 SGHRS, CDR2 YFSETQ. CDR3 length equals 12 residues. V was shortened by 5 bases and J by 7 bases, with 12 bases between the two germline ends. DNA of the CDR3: TGCGCCAGCAGTTTTGACAGGAGTGAAGCTTTCTTT. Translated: CASSFDRSEAFF.